The 21 T cell receptor beta chains in this list originate from one sample, sequenced in a study of cytomegalovirus exposure and HLA in healthy donors. This PCR relied on a set of 60 Vbeta primers and 13 Jbeta primers. The data were produced by immunoSEQ multiplex PCR, yet TCRdb's version contains in-frame clones alone and is incomplete. Of roughly 120,000 clones detected, about 76% appear once; the ten largest clones hold 2.2%. Sequencing was carried out using PBMCs. The source is a woman younger than 45 in good health and CMV-seronegative.

The gene calls are TRBV4-1 and TRBJ2-7; the match to TRBD1 covers 9 bases. Germline-derived CDR1 and CDR2 are MGHRA and YSYEKL. After removal of 3 bases from V and 4 bases from J, the junction contained 7 bases not matched to a gene. The CDR3 sequence is 15 residues long. The CDR3 bases are TGCGCCAGCAGCCACTCCGGGACAGGGAATTACGAGCAGTACTTC. Its translation: CASSHSGTGNYEQYF.

V and J are TRBV4-1 and TRBJ2-1; maybe TRBD2 (6 bases). The CDR3 spans 17 residues. Trimming removed 0 bases from V and 8 bases from J, with 20 bases in between. In germline, CDR1 is MGHRA, CDR2 YSYEKL. CDR3 nucleotides: TGCGCCAGCAGCCAAGATAGACTAGGGACCTTCCGGGATGAGCAGTTCTTC. As protein: CASSQDRLGTFRDEQFF.

V gene TRBV19 combines with J gene TRBJ2-5, with TRBD2 matching over 7 bases. CDR3 length: 15 residues. V was clipped by 3 bases and J by 1 base; unmatched bases: 5. Germline loops: CDR1 LNHDA, CDR2 SQIVND (reference sequence). The CDR3 DNA is TGTGCCAGTAGTATTTCTAGCGGAGCCCAAGAGACCCAGTACTTC. It encodes CASSISSGAQETQYF.

The genes are TRBV7-8 and TRBJ2-1; 9 positions match TRBD2. This CDR3 has 13 amino acids. Germline CDR1 and CDR2: SGHVS and FQNEAQ. V dropped 2 bases and J dropped 9; count of bases not matched to a gene: 2. CDR3 region: CASSLQLAGEQFF. DNA of the CDR3: TGTGCCAGCAGCTTACAACTAGCGGGTGAGCAGTTCTTC. Full variable domain (remainder filled in from reference TRBV7-8 and TRBJ2-1): GAGVSQSPRYKVAKRGQDVALRCDPISGHVSLFWYQQALGQGPEFLTYFQNEAQLDKSGLPSDRFFAERPEGSVSTLKIQRTQQEDSAVYLCASSLQLAGEQFFGPGTRLTVL.

This clone showed up just once. V and J are TRBV2 and TRBJ2-2, with 7 nucleotides matching TRBD1. J was trimmed by 6 bases and V by 2 bases; bases with no gene match: 9. The CDR3 loop spans 16 amino acids. From germline, CDR1 is SNHLY and CDR2 FYNNEI. CDR3 amino acids: CASSEQYSGTAGELFF. Here the CDR3 DNA reads TGTGCCAGCAGTGAACAATATAGTGGGACAGCCGGGGAGCTGTTTTTT.

The rearrangement uses TRBV7-2 and TRBJ1-5; D gene unclear. CDR3 length: 13 residues. Per germline, CDR1 SGHTA and CDR2 FQGNSA. Trimming shortened V by 1 base and J by 7 bases, and 8 bases separated the two germline ends. Written as DNA, the CDR3 is TGTGCCAGCAGCTTAGGGTTCACACAGCCCCAGCATTTT. Encoded protein: CASSLGFTQPQHF. Combining the CDR3 with reference TRBV7-2 and TRBJ1-5 gives the whole variable domain GAGVSQSPSNKVTEKGKDVELRCDPISGHTALYWYRQSLGQGLEFLIYFQGNSAPDKSGLPSDRFSAERTGGSVSTLTIQRTQQEDSAVYLCASSLGFTQPQHFGDGTRLSIL.

The chain uses TRBV15 and TRBJ2-3; the D gene is possibly TRBD2 (6 bases). Trimming took off 0 bases at V and 3 bases at J, with 10 bases between the two ends. Germline CDR1 and CDR2: LNHNV and YYDKDF (reference sequence). This CDR3 has 15 residues. This CDR3 is CATSREAGWTDTQYF. In nucleotides, the CDR3 is TGTGCCACCAGCAGAGAGGCGGGATGGACAGATACGCAGTATTTT.

The V gene is TRBV5-1, the J gene TRBJ1-1; 9 positions agree with TRBD1. V was pared by 4 bases and J by 2 bases, with 9 bases of the junction left unmatched. Germline-derived CDR1 and CDR2 are SGHRS and YFSETQ. This CDR3 region has 16 residues. This CDR3 reads CASSGNRGPINTEAFF. The CDR3 DNA is TGCGCCAGCAGCGGCAACAGGGGGCCCATCAACACTGAAGCTTTCTTT.

This sequence joins TRBV27 and TRBJ2-1; D is unclear. V lost 5 bases and J 7 bases, leaving 12 bases between the germline ends. This CDR3 is built from 13 residues. Germline V gene sequence: CDR1 MNHEY, CDR2 SMNVEV (reference sequence). This CDR3 is CASSLGLMNEQFF. For the CDR3, the DNA is TGTGCCAGCAGTCTGGGCCTCATGAATGAGCAGTTCTTC.

This clone was seen once. V is TRBV11-2 and J is TRBJ2-5; 8 nucleotides line up with TRBD2. The assigned J gene may be wrong: the sequence end matches TRBJ2-7 better. The germline CDR1 and CDR2 sequences are SGHAT and FQNNGV. This CDR3 region has 14 residues. The CDR3 loop is CASSLGGRPYEQYF. CDR3 sequence (DNA): TGTGCCAGCAGCTTAGGCGGGAGGCCATACGAGCAGTACTTC.

V gene TRBV18 combines with J gene TRBJ2-7; possibly TRBD1 for D (6 bases). V was clipped by 4 bases and J by 3 bases, with 19 bases between them. The CDR3 loop spans 16 amino acids. Germline CDR1 KGHSH, CDR2 LQKENI. CDR3 bases: TGTGCCAGCTCACAATTATCAGGGGTTACGGGCTACGAGCAGTACTTC. Residues: CASSQLSGVTGYEQYF.

This clone appeared a few times. The chain combines TRBV6-5 with TRBJ1-1; D possibly corresponds to TRBD1 (6 bases). The CDR3 has 13 amino acids. The V end lost 7 bases, the J end lost 1 base, and 10 bases lay between the germline ends. Germline lookup yields CDR1 MNHEY and CDR2 SVGAGI. The CDR3 reads CASKRQENTEAFF. CDR3 in DNA: TGTGCCAGCAAACGACAGGAGAACACTGAAGCTTTCTTT.

Notes on this clone: This same CDR3 is encoded by further DNA sequences in the sample. The genes are TRBV5-1 and TRBJ2-1; TRBD2 is a possible D gene (5 bases). The V gene's germline CDR1 is SGHRS and CDR2 YFSETQ. This CDR3 spans 14 amino acids. V lost 1 base to trimming and J lost 9 bases, with 14 bases between them. This chain's CDR3 is CASSLPDRGSEQFF. DNA for the CDR3: TGCGCCAGCAGCTTGCCGGACCGGGGAAGTGAGCAGTTCTTC.

V usage is TRBV7-3 and J usage is TRBJ1-2; D remains ambiguous. The length of the CDR3 is 13 residues. Between the trimmed V and J ends, which lost 0 bases and 7 bases, there was a span of 9 bases. CDR1 and CDR2 (germline): SGHTA, FQGTGA. The CDR3 is CASSLTPGSGYTF. The CDR3 DNA sequence: TGTGCCAGCAGCTTAACGCCTGGGAGTGGCTACACCTTC.

This clone was observed a handful of times. One end of the junction is discordant with germline, which a read error may explain. This chain joins TRBV7-9 and TRBJ1-1, with 8 positions matching TRBD1. CDR3 length: 15 amino acids. Per the germline V gene, CDR1 is SEHNR and CDR2 is FQNEAQ (reference sequence). Here the CDR3 DNA reads TGTTCCAGCAGCTTGCGGACAGGGACGAACACTGAAGCTTTCTTT. Amino acids: CSSSLRTGTNTEAFF.

The chain combines TRBV19 with TRBJ2-6; possible D gene TRBD1, 6 bases. Trimming took 5 bases from V and 5 from J, leaving 13 bases between them. This CDR3 is 15 amino acids long. Germline CDR1 is LNHDA and CDR2 is SQIVND (reference sequence). CDR3 amino acids: CASSPQGGRANVLTF. The CDR3 nucleotides read TGTGCCAGTAGTCCACAGGGCGGAAGGGCCAACGTCCTGACTTTC.

The V gene is TRBV7-2, the J gene TRBJ2-2; TRBD1 matches at 7 bases. J gave up 4 bases and V 2 bases, and 4 bases lay outside the gene matches. Per germline, CDR1 SGHTA and CDR2 FQGNSA. The CDR3 runs to 15 residues. As DNA, the CDR3 is TGTGCCAGCAGCTTATACAGGGGAAGCACCGGGGAGCTGTTTTTT. Amino acid sequence: CASSLYRGSTGELFF.

The chain has TRBV5-1 and TRBJ2-1, with D possibly being TRBD2 (6 bases). The germline V gene encodes CDR1 SGHRS and CDR2 YFSETQ. The CDR3 has 17 amino acids. With 3 bases removed from V and 8 bases from J, the gap between germline ends came to 24 bases. CDR3 amino acids: CASSSGASPAGLDEQFF. The CDR3 DNA reads as TGCGCCAGCAGCTCCGGGGCCAGCCCAGCGGGTCTCGATGAGCAGTTCTTC.

The rearrangement uses TRBV7-2 and TRBJ2-5; 11 bases line up with TRBD2. Germline-derived CDR1 and CDR2 are SGHTA and FQGNSA. The V and J ends lost 7 bases and 4 bases, in that order; junction bases with no gene match: 8. The CDR3 loop spans 15 amino acids. The CDR3 spells CASIPGGLAGETQYF. CDR3 sequence (DNA): TGTGCCAGCATCCCAGGCGGACTAGCGGGAGAGACCCAGTACTTC.

The chain is built from TRBV19 and TRBJ2-3; 9 nucleotides agree with TRBD2. V shed 4 bases and J 4 bases; nucleotides not matched to a gene: 3. CDR1 and CDR2 from the germline V gene are LNHDA and SQIVND (reference sequence). The CDR3 sequence is 14 residues long. CDR3 amino acids: CASSSGRVSDTQYF. In nucleotides, the CDR3 is TGTGCCAGTAGTAGCGGGAGGGTGTCAGATACGCAGTATTTT.

This clone has only one observation. The chain couples TRBV5-4 to TRBJ2-7, with 7 bases aligning to TRBD2. Trimming cost V 4 bases and J 5 bases; bases outside gene matches: 3. Germline loops: CDR1 SGHNT, CDR2 YYREEE (reference sequence). The CDR3 sequence is 12 residues long. The CDR3 spells CASSRTSDEQYF. The DNA of the CDR3 is TGTGCCAGCAGCCGCACTAGCGACGAGCAGTACTTC. Full variable domain (outside the CDR3, taken from reference TRBV5-4 and TRBJ2-7): ETGVTQSPTHLIKTRGQQVTLRCSSQSGHNTVSWYQQALGQGPQFIFQYYREEENGRGNFPPRFSGLQFPNYSSELNVNALELDDSALYLCASSRTSDEQYFGPGTRLTVT.